Listed here is a single TCR beta chain. Profiled with immunoSEQ multiplex PCR; TCRdb holds only in-frame clones, not every one. In the table there are 200,000 to 250,000 clones, about 88% of which are singletons. The sample is drawn from a study of blood T cell repertoires in COVID-19. The CDR3 runs to 14 residues. Germline lookup yields CDR1 ENHRY and CDR2 SYGVKD. The J segment lost 5 bases and the V segment lost 10 bases, leaving 14 bases of the junction unmatched. Each participant's cohort was designated according to participant-reported clinical history. The TCR comes from a woman aged 25 to 45 who had recovered from COVID-19. The chain has TRBV10-3 and TRBJ2-7, with 7 bases fitting TRBD1. Material: PBMCs or T cells enriched from blood (not recorded which). The CDR3 DNA is TGTGCCACCGTTCTCGGCAGGGGGTCCGACGAGCAGTACTTC. Its protein product is CATVLGRGSDEQYF.